The present T cell receptor beta chain was sequenced within a study of blood T cell repertoires in COVID-19. Looking at the study overall: PBMCs, B-cell-depleted T cells, or T cells were the source of the cDNA or gDNA that made up the material.

In the original analysis: Reference gene primers were amplified, and this amplification served to estimate nucleated cell counts. Only in-frame clones appear in the TCRdb table, and some are missing; sequencing was by immunoSEQ multiplex PCR. V and J calls plus clone size are reproduced from that table; the DNA served to infer D and trimming. Among some 200,000 clones listed, approximately 87% were seen once. The germline V gene encodes CDR1 MGHRA and CDR2 YSYEKL. The CDR3 runs to 15 residues. J lost 0 bases, V lost 3 bases, and 3 bases had no gene match. The receptor was derived from a man between 35 and 55 years old with active or convalescent COVID-19. Sequenced sample: peripheral blood. The V gene is TRBV4-1, the J gene TRBJ2-7, with TRBD1 matching over 9 bases. CDR3 region: CASSQPGQGSYEQYF. The CDR3 DNA reads TGCGCCAGCAGCCAGCCGGGACAGGGCTCCTACGAGCAGTACTTC.